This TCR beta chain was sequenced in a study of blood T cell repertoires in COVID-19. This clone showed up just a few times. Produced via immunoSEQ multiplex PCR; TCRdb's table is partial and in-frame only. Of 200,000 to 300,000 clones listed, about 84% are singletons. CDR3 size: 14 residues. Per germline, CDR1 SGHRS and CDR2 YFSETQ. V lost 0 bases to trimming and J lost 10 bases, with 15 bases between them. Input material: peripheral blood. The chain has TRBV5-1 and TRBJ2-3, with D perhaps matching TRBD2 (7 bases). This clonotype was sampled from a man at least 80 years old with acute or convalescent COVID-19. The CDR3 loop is CASSLDGGGDAQYF. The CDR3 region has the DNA TGCGCCAGCAGCTTGGACGGCGGGGGCGATGCGCAGTATTTT.